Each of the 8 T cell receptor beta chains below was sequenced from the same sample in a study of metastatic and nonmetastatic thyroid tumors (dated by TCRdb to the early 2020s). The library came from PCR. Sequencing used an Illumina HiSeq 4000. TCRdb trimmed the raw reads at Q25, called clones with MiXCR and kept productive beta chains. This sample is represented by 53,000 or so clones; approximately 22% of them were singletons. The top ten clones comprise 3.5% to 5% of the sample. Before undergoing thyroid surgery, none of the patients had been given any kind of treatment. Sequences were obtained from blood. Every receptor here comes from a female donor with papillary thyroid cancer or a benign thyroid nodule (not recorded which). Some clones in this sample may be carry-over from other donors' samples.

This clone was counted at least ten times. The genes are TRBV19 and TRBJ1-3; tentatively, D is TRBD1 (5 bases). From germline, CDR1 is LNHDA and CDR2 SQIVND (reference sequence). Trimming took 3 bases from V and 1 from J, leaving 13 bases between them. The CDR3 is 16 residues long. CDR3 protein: CASSMAGKASGNTIYF. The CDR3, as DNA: TGTGCCAGTAGTATGGCAGGGAAAGCTTCTGGAAACACCATATATTTT. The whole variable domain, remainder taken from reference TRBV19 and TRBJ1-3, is DGGITQSPKYLFRKEGQNVTLSCEQNLNHDAMYWYRQDPGQGLRLIYYSQIVNDFQKGDIAEGYSVSREKKESFPLTVTSAQKNPTAFYLCASSMAGKASGNTIYFGEGSWLTVV.

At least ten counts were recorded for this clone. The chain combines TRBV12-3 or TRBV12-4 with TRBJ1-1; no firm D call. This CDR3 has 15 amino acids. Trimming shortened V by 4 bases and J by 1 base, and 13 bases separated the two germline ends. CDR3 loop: CASSWALGRNTEAFF. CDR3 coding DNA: TGTGCCAGCAGTTGGGCTTTAGGGAGGAACACTGAAGCTTTCTTT.

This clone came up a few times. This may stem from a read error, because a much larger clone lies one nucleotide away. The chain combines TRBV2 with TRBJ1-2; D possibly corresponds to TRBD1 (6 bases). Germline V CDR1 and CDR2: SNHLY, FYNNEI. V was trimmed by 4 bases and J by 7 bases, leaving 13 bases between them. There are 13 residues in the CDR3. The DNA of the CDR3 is TGTGCCAGCAGTGCCCCGGGGGCGAGTGGCTACACCTTC. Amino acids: CASSAPGASGYTF.

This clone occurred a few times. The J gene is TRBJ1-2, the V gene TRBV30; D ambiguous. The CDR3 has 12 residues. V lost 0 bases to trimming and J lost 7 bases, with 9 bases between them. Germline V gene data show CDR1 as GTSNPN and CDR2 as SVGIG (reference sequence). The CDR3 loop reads CAWSVTGGGYTF. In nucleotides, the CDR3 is TGTGCCTGGAGTGTAACCGGTGGTGGCTACACCTTC.

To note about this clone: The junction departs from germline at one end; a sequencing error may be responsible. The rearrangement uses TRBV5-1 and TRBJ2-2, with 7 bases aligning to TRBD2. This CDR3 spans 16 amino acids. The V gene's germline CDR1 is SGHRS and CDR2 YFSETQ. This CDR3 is CARSLDRAGNTGELFF. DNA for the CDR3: TGCGCCCGCAGCTTGGATCGAGCGGGAAACACCGGGGAGCTGTTTTTT.

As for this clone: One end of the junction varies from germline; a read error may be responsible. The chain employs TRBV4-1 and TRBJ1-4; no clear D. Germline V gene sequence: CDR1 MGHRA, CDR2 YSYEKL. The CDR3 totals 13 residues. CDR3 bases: TGCGCCTGCAGCCAAGAGAAGGGTGAAAAACTGTTGTTT. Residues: CACSQEKGEKLLF.

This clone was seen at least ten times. The CDR3 sequence: CASSPDRGPYNEQFF. The DNA of the CDR3 is TGTGCCAGCAGTCCCGACAGGGGGCCCTACAATGAGCAGTTCTTC. This chain uses TRBV6-1 with TRBJ2-1; 10 nucleotides match TRBD1. Per the germline V gene, CDR1 is MNHNS and CDR2 is SASEGT. Trimming at V came to 5 bases and at J to 2 bases, leaving 3 bases not matched to a gene. The CDR3 has 15 residues.

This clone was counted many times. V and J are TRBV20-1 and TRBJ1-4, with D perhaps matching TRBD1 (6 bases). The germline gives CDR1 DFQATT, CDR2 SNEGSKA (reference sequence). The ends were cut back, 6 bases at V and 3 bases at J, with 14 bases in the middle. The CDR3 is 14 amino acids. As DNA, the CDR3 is TGCAGTGCGTATACAGGGAGCCCTAATGAAAAACTGTTTTTT. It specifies CSAYTGSPNEKLFF.